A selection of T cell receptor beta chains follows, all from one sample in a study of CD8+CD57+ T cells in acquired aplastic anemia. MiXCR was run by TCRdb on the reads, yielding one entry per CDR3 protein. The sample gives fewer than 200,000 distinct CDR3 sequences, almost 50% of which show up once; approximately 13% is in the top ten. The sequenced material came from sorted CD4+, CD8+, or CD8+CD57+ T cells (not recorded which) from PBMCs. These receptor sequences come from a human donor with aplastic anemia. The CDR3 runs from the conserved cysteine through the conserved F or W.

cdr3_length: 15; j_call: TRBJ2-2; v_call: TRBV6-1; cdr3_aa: CASSKGDINTGELFF
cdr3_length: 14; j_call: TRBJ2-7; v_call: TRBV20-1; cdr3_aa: CSAGSGKGYDEQYF
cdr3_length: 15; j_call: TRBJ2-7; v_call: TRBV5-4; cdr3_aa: CASSYPGSMSYEQYF
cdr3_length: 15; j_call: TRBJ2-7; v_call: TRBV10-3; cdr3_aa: CAARFGTVGNYEQYF
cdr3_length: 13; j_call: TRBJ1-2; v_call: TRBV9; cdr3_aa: CASSPQGPEGYTF
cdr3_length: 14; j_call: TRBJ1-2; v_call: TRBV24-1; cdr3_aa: CATSDNTGISGYTF
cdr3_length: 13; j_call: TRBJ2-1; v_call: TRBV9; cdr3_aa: CASSVDGPLGQFF
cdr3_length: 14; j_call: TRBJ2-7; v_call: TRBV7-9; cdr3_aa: CASSPQGGPYEQYF
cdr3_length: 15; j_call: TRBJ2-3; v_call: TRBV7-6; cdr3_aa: CASSPTPGMIDTQYF
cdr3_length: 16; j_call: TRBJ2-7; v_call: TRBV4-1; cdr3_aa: CASSRERTGTSYEQYF
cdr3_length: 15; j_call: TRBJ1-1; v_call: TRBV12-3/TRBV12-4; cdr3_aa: CASSPSTGWGTEAFF
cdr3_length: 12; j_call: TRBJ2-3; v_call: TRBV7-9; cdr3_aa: CASSLGGVTQYF
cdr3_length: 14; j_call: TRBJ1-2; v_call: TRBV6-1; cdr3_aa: CASTTGTGWDGYTF
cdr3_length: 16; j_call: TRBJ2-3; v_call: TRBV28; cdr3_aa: CASSSLRGGGTDTQYF
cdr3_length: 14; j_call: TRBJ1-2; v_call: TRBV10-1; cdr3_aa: CASSEKDIPYGYTF
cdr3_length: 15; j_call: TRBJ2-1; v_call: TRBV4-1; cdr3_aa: CASSQGPTETTEQFF
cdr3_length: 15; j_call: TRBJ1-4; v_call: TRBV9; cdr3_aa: CASSVDERANEKLSF
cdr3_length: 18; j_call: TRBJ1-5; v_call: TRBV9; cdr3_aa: CASSVDGGWTGRDQPQHF
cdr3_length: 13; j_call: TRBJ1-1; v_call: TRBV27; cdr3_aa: CASSFGKNTEAFF
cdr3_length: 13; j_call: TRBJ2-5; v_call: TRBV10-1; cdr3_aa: CASSETAQETQYF
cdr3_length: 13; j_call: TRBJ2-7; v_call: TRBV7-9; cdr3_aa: CASSPPLGDEQYF
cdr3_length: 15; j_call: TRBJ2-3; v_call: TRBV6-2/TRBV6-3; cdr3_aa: CASSNRGQGRNTQYF
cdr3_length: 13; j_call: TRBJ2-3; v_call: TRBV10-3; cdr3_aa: CAISESPGDTQYF
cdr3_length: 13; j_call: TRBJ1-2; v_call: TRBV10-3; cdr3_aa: CAINRDGDYGYTF
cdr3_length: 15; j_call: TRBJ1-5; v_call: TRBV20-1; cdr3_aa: CSATGTGRLNQPQHF
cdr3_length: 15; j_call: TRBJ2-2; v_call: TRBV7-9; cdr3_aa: CASSLGQGTGGELFF
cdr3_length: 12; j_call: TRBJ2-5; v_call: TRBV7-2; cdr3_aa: CASRGGGETQYF
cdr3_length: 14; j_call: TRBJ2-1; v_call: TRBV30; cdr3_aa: CAWSVWGLSNEQFF
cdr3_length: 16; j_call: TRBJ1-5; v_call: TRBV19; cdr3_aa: CASSDHRGGSGQPQHF
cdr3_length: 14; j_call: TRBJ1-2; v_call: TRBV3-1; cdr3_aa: CASSQTGPNYGYTF
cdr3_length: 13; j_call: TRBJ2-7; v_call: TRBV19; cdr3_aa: CASSIEGGHEQYF
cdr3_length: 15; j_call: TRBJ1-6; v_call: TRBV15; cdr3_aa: CATSRDGTGSAPLHF
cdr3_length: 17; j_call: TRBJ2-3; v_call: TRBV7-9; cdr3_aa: CASSLVGDGIRTDTQYF
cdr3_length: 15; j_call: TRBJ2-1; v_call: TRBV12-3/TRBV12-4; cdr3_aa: CASSYGGGANNEQFF
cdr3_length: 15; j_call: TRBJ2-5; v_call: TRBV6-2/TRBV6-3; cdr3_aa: CASSYGAGWRETQYF
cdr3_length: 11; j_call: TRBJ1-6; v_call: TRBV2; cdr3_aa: CASSGNSPLHF
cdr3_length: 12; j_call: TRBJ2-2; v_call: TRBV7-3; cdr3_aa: CASSPDSGELFF
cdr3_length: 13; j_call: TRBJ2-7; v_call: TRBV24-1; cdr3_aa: CATSVTGRGEQYF
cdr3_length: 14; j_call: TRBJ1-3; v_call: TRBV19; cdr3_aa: CASSMAGTGNTIYF
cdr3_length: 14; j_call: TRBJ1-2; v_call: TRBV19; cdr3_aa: CASRTSTGVKGYTF
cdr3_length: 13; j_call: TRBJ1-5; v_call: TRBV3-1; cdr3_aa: CASSPTGLQPQHF
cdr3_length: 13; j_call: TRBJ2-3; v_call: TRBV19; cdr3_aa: CASMRGGRDTQYF
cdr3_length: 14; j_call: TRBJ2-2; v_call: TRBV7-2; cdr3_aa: CASSFGARTGDLFF
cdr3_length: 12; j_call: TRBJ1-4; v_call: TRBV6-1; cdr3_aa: CAEGATNEKLFF
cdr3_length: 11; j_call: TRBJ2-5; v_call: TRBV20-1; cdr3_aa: CSARVSWTQYF
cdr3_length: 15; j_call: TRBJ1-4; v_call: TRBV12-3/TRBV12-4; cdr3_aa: CASSPRTVTNEKLFF
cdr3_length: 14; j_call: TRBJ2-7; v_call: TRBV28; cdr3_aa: CASSLYRGPYEQYF
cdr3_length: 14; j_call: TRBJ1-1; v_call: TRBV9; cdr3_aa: CASSGPTGVTEAFF